This entry describes one T cell receptor beta chain. A second PCR, run for roughly 7 to 11 cycles, used a sample-barcoded 5' primer plus a J-beta primer mix. TCRdb recomputed calls from the 5' RACE reads with MiXCR, one row per CDR3 protein. The table includes 760,000 or so distinct CDR3 sequences, more than 20% detected once. The sample originates from a study of blood T cells in healthy people across ages. The CDR3 loop spans 16 amino acids. CDR1 and CDR2 from the germline V gene are LGHNT and FRNRAP. V was clipped by 2 bases and J by 0 bases, with 12 bases between them. The sample was also reused in another study, on T cells of mothers and their children.

The receptor was derived from a boy younger than 18 in good health. The sequencing input was blood. The chain couples TRBV12-5 to TRBJ2-3; perhaps TRBD2 as D (6 bases). This CDR3 reads CASGLFGGASTDTQYF. CDR3 bases: TGTGCTAGTGGTTTGTTTGGCGGGGCTAGCACAGATACGCAGTATTTT.